One and the same sample provided the 9 T cell receptor beta chains below, sequenced in a study of blood T cell repertoires in COVID-19. Measured with immunoSEQ multiplex PCR; TCRdb has only the in-frame clones, and not every one. The table lists a few hundred thousand clones, less than 90% of them singletons, with 15% to 20% in the top ten. The sequencing sample was made of peripheral blood. These receptors originate from a woman older than 75 with active or convalescent COVID-19.

The J gene is TRBJ1-1, the V gene TRBV18, with 9 bases fitting TRBD1. The CDR3 consists of 17 residues. The junction had 5 bases not matched to a gene; V was cut back by 0 bases and J by 0 bases. The germline CDR1 and CDR2 sequences are KGHSH and LQKENI. The DNA of the CDR3 is TGTGCCAGCTCACCACCGACAGGGGGATCAATGAACACTGAAGCTTTCTTT. Amino acid sequence: CASSPPTGGSMNTEAFF.

This clone occurred a few times. The gene calls are TRBV11-2 and TRBJ2-2; D not certain. The V end was cut by 5 bases, the J end by 8 bases, with 12 bases between. The CDR3 extends over 13 amino acids. Germline V gene sequence: CDR1 SGHAT, CDR2 FQNNGV. The CDR3 spells CASSASRSGELFF. DNA of the CDR3: TGTGCCAGCAGCGCTTCCCGGTCGGGGGAGCTGTTTTTT.

This rearrangement joins TRBV21-1 to TRBJ2-7; the table's D call, TRBD1, was not checked against the DNA. TRBV21-1 is termed a pseudogene. The CDR3 is 17 residues long. The DNA of the CDR3 is TGTGCCAGCACCCTAGAGGTGCCCCGGGACAGACTTGGCGAGCAGTACTTC. Amino acid sequence: CASTLEVPRDRLGEQYF.

The chain couples TRBV15 to TRBJ2-5, with a possible D match to TRBD2 (6 bases). This CDR3 comprises 14 residues. CDR1 is LNHNV, CDR2 YYDKDF, per germline (reference sequence). The V end lost 0 bases, the J end lost 7 bases, and 12 bases lay between the germline ends. The CDR3 DNA reads TGTGCCACCAGCAGAGATGATGGGAGGTGGACCCAGTACTTC. It is translated as CATSRDDGRWTQYF.

The J gene is TRBJ2-5, the V gene TRBV7-2; D is unclear. V was cut by 0 bases and J by 7 bases, with 18 bases left in between. The CDR3 has 16 amino acids. Looked up from germline, CDR1 is SGHTA and CDR2 is FQGNSA. This chain's CDR3 is CASSLARLHLPGTQYF. The CDR3 bases are TGTGCCAGCAGCTTAGCGCGACTCCACTTACCCGGGACCCAGTACTTC.

The chain employs TRBV21-1 and TRBJ2-7; the table calls TRBD1, which could not be checked here. TRBV21-1 is a listed pseudogene. This CDR3 is 19 amino acids long. The DNA of the CDR3 is TGTGCCAGCAGCAAAGCCCCCCTACAGCTAATCAGATCCCCTATCGAGCAGTACTTC. Protein sequence: CASSKAPLQLIRSPIEQYF.

The CDR3 region is CASSLGTSGKNEQFF. The CDR3 nucleotides read TGCGCCAGCAGCTTAGGGACTAGCGGGAAGAATGAGCAGTTCTTC. This chain links TRBV5-1 with TRBJ2-1; 13 bases agree with TRBD2. After removal of 2 bases from V and 7 bases from J, the junction contained 3 bases not matched to a gene. Germline CDR1 reads SGHRS; CDR2 reads YFSETQ. The CDR3 sequence is 15 residues long. Full variable domain (rest looked up from reference TRBV5-1 and TRBJ2-1): KAGVTQTPRYLIKTRGQQVTLSCSPISGHRSVSWYQQTPGQGLQFLFEYFSETQRNKGNFPGRFSGRQFSNSRSEMNVSTLELGDSALYLCASSLGTSGKNEQFFGPGTRLTVL.

The chain carries TRBV2 and TRBJ1-2, with 8 bases that match TRBD1. The CDR3 length is 15 residues. J lost 4 bases, V lost 7 bases, and 11 bases had no gene match. Germline loops: CDR1 SNHLY, CDR2 FYNNEI. The CDR3: CASTPRTGNPYGYTF. The CDR3 coding sequence is TGTGCCAGCACTCCACGGACAGGGAATCCCTATGGCTACACCTTC.

The V gene is TRBV7-2, the J gene TRBJ1-1; TRBD1 aligns across 7 bases. Trimming cost V 8 bases and J 4 bases; bases outside gene matches: 10. The CDR3 has 14 amino acids. CDR1 is SGHTA and CDR2 is FQGNSA in the germline V gene. As DNA, the CDR3 is TGTGCCAGCTCTTACCGACAGGGACTCACTGAAGCTTTCTTT. Encoded protein: CASSYRQGLTEAFF.